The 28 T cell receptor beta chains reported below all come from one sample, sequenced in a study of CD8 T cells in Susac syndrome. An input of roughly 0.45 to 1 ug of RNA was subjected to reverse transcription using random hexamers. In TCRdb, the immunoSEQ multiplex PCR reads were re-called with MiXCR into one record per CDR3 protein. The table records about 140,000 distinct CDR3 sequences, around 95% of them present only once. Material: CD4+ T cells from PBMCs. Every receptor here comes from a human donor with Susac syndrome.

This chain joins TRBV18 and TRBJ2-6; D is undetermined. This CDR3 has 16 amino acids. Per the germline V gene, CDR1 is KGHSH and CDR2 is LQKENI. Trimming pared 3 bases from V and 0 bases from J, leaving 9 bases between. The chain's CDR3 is CASSPPAYSGANVLTF. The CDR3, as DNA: TGTGCCAGCTCACCTCCTGCCTACTCTGGGGCCAACGTCCTGACTTTC.

The chain's CDR3 is CASSWGRSKNIQYF. The CDR3 DNA reads as TGCGCCAGCAGCTGGGGACGGAGCAAAAACATTCAGTACTTC. The chain employs TRBV5-1 and TRBJ2-4; D is perhaps TRBD1 or TRBD2 (5 bases each). V was cut by 3 bases and J by 3 bases, with 10 bases left in between. This CDR3 comprises 14 residues. CDR1 SGHRS and CDR2 YFSETQ come from the germline V gene.

DNA for the CDR3: TGTGCCAGCAGCCTCAACTCTGGAAACACCATATATTTT. It yields the protein CASSLNSGNTIYF. The chain uses TRBV9 and TRBJ1-3, with D hard to call. In germline, CDR1 is SGDLS, CDR2 YYNGEE. Trimming removed 4 bases at V and 0 bases at J, with 5 bases between. CDR3 length equals 13 residues. The full variable domain, rest sourced from reference TRBV9 and TRBJ1-3, is DSGVTQTPKHLITATGQRVTLRCSPRSGDLSVYWYQQSLDQGLQFLIQYYNGEERAKGNILERFSAQQFPDLHSELNLSSLELGDSALYFCASSLNSGNTIYFGEGSWLTVV.

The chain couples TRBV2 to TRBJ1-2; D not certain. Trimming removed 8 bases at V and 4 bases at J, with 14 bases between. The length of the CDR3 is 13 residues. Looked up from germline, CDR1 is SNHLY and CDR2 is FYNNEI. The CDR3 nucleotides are TGTGCCAGCGGGGAAATTAGCGGCTATGGCTACACCTTC. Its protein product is CASGEISGYGYTF. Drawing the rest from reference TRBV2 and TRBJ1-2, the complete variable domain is EPEVTQTPSHQVTQMGQEVILRCVPISNHLYFYWYRQILGQKVEFLVSFYNNEISEKSEIFDDQFSVERPDGSNFTLKIRSTKLEDSAMYFCASGEISGYGYTFGSGTRLTVV.

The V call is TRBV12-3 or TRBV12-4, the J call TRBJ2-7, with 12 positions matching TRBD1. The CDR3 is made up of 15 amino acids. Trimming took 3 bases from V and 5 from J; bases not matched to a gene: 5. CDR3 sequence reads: CASSLLGQGANEQYF. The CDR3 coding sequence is TGTGCCAGCAGTTTGTTGGGACAGGGGGCTAACGAGCAGTACTTC.

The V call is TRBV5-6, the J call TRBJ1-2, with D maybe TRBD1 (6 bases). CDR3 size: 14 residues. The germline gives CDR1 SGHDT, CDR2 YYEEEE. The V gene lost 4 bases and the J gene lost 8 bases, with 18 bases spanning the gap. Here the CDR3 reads CASSTRQAPWGYTF. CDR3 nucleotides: TGTGCCAGCAGCACCCGACAGGCCCCGTGGGGCTACACCTTC. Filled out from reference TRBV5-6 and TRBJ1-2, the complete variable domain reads DAGVTQSPTHLIKTRGQQVTLRCSPKSGHDTVSWYQQALGQGPQFIFQYYEEEERQRGNFPDRFSGHQFPNYSSELNVNALLLGDSALYLCASSTRQAPWGYTFGSGTRLTVV.

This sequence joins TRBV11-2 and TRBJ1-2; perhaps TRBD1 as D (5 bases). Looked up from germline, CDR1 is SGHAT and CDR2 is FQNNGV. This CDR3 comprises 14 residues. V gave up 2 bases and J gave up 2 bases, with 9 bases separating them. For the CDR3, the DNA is TGTGCCAGCAGCTTAAGTACAGGCAACTATGGCTACACCTTC. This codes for CASSLSTGNYGYTF.

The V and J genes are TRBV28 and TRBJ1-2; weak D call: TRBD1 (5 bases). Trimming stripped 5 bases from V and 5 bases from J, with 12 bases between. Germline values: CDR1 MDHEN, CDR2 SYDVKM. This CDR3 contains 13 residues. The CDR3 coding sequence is TGTGCCAGCAGTCGGGGACGGATATATGGCTACACCTTC. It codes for CASSRGRIYGYTF.

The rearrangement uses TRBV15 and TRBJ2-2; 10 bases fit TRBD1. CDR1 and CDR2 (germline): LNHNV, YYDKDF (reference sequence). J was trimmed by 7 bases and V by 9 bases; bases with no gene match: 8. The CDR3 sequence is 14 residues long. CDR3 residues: CATRPGQGIGELFF. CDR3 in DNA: TGTGCCACTCGCCCGGGACAGGGGATCGGGGAGCTGTTTTTT.

CDR3 in DNA: TGCAGTGCCCCAAGACAGGGGGCTAATGAAAAACTGTTTTTT. Translated, it gives CSAPRQGANEKLFF. This chain uses TRBV20-1 with TRBJ1-4; TRBD1 matches at 9 bases. The CDR3 consists of 14 residues. V dropped 6 bases and J dropped 3; count of bases not matched to a gene: 5. Germline V lookup: CDR1 DFQATT, CDR2 SNEGSKA (reference sequence).

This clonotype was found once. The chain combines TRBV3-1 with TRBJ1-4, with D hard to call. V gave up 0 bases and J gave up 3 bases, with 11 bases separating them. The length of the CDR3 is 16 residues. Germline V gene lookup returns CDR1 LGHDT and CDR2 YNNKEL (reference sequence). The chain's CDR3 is CASSQERLTANEKLFF. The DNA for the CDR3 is TGTGCCAGCAGCCAAGAGAGGCTTACGGCTAATGAAAAACTGTTTTTT.

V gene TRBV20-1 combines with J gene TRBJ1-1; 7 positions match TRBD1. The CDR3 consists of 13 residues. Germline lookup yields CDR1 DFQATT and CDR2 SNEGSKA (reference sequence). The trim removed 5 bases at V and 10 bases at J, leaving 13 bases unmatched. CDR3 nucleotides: TGCAGTGCTGTCCGGGACAGCCCCTCATCAGCTTTCTTT. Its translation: CSAVRDSPSSAFF.

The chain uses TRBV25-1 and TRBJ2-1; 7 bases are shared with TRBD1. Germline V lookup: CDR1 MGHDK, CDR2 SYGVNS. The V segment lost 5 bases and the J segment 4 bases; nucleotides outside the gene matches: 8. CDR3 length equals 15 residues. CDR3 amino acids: CASSSDPGQYNEQFF. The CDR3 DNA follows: TGTGCCAGCAGTAGCGACCCGGGACAGTACAATGAGCAGTTCTTC.

CDR3 sequence (DNA): TGCGCCAGCAGAGAACAGGCGGGGGGCTACGAGCAGTACTTC. Its translation is CASREQAGGYEQYF. This chain links TRBV5-1 with TRBJ2-7; 8 nucleotides agree with TRBD2. CDR3 length: 14 residues. Germline lookup yields CDR1 SGHRS and CDR2 YFSETQ. V trimming: 5 bases; J trimming: 3 bases; junction bases outside the gene matches: 7.

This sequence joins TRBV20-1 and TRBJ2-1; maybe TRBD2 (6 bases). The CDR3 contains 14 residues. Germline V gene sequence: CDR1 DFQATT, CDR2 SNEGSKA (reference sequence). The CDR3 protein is CRAGGLHPNDEQFF. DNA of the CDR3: TGCAGGGCTGGAGGGCTTCACCCCAACGATGAGCAGTTCTTC.

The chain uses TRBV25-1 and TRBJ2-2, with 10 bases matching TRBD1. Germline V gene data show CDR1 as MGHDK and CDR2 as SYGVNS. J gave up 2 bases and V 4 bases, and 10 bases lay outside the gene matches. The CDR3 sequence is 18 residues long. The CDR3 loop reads CASSAFDGTGVNTGELFF. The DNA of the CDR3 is TGTGCCAGCAGTGCGTTCGACGGGACAGGGGTCAACACCGGGGAGCTGTTTTTT. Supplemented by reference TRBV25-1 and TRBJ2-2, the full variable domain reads EADIYQTPRYLVIGTGKKITLECSQTMGHDKMYWYQQDPGMELHLIHYSYGVNSTEKGDLSSESTVSRIRTEHFPLTLESARPSHTSQYLCASSAFDGTGVNTGELFFGEGSRLTVL.

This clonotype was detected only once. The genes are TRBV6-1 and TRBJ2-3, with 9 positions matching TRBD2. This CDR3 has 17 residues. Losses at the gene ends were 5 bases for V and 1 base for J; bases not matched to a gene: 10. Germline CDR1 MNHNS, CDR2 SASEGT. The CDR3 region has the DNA TGTGCCAGCAGTCCCCTTGGGGTAGCGGGGGGCACAGATACGCAGTATTTT. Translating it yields CASSPLGVAGGTDTQYF.

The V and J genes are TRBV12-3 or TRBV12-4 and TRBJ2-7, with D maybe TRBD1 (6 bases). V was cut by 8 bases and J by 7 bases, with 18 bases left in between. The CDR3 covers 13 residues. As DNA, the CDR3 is TGTGCCAGCTCCCCCGCGGCCAGGGGAGAGCAGTACTTC. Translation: CASSPAARGEQYF.

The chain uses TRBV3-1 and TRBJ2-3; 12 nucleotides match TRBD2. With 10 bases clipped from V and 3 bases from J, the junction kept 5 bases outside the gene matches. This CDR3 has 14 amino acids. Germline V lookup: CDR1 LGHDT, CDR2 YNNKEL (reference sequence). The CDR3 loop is CATQLAGGTDTQYF. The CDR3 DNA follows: TGTGCCACCCAACTAGCGGGAGGTACAGATACGCAGTATTTT.

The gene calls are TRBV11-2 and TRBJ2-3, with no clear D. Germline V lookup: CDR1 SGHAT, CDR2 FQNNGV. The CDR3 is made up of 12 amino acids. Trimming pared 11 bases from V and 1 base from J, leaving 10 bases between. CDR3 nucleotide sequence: TGTGCCTGTACAGCAGGCACAGATACGCAGTATTTT. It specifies CACTAGTDTQYF.

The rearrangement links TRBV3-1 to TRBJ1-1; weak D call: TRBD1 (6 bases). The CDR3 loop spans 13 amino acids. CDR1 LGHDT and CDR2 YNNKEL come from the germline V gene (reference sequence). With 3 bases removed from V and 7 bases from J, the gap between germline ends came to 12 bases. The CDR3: CASSHRQVGEAFF. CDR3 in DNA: TGTGCCAGCAGCCATCGACAGGTTGGTGAAGCTTTCTTT.

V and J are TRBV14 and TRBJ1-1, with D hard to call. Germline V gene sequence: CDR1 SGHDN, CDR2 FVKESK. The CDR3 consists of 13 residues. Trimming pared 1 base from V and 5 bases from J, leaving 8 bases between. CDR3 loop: CASSQGQITEAFF. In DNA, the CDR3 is TGTGCCAGCAGCCAAGGTCAGATTACTGAAGCTTTCTTT.

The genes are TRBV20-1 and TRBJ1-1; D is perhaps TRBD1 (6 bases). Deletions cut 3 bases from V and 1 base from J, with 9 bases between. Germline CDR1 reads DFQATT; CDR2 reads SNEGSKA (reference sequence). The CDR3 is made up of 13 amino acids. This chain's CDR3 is CSASRDTNTEAFF. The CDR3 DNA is TGCAGTGCTAGCAGGGACACGAACACTGAAGCTTTCTTT.

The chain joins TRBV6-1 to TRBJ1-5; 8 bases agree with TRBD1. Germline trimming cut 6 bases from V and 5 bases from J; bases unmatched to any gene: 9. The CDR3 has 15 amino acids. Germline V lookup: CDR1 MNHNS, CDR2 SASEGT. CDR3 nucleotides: TGTGCCAGCAGGCCCCTGTGGACAGGGCATCAGCCCCAGCATTTT. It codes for CASRPLWTGHQPQHF.

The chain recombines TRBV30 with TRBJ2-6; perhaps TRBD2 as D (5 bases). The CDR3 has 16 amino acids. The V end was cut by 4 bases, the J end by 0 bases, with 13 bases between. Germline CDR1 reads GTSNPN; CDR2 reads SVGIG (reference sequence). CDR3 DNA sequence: TGTGCCTGGAATGAGGGTCCGGGCTCTGGGGCCAACGTCCTGACTTTC. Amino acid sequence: CAWNEGPGSGANVLTF. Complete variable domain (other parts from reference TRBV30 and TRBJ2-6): SQTIHQWPATLVQPVGSPLSLECTVEGTSNPNLYWYRQAAGRGLQLLFYSVGIGQISSEVPQNLSASRPQDRQFILSSKKLLLSDSGFYLCAWNEGPGSGANVLTFGAGSRLTVL.

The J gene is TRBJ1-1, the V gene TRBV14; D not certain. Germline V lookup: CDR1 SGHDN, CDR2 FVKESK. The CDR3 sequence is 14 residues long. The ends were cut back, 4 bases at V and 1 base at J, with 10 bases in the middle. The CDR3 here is CASSRSRGNTEAFF. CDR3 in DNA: TGTGCCAGCAGCCGGTCACGGGGGAACACTGAAGCTTTCTTT.

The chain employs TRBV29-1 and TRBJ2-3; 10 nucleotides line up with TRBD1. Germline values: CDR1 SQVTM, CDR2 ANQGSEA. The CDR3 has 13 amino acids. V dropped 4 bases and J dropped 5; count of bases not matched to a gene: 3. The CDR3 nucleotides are TGCAGCGTTGGACAGGGGGCAAGAGATACGCAGTATTTT. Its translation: CSVGQGARDTQYF.

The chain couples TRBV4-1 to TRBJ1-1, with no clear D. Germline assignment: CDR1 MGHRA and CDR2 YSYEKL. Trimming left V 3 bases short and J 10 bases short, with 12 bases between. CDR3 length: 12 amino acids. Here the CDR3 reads CASSHNRWGAFF. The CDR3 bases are TGCGCCAGCAGCCACAACCGCTGGGGAGCTTTCTTT.